The text below deals with one T cell receptor beta chain. Methods used by the authors: Amplification from reference gene primers served as the basis for estimated nucleated cell counts. Data came from immunoSEQ multiplex PCR; TCRdb stores just in-frame clones and leaves some out. V and J calls and clone size are those listed in that table; D and trimming were worked out from the DNA. The profile shows around 81,000 clones, around nine tenths of them singletons. This specimen comes from a study of blood T cell repertoires in COVID-19. Study at large: Samples of COVID-19 (acute and convalescent) were obtained from the United States, Italy and Spain. In each case, the material was cDNA or gDNA derived from T cells, B-cell-depleted T cells, or PBMCs.

The V and J ends lost 8 bases and 6 bases respectively, with 17 bases between them. CDR1 and CDR2 (germline): MDHEN, SYDVKM. This CDR3 spans 13 amino acids. J is TRBJ2-7 and V is TRBV28, with D tentatively TRBD1 (7 bases). The sequence was obtained from a woman aged 55-70 years with acute or convalescent COVID-19. The sequencing sample was made of peripheral blood. CDR3 sequence (DNA): TGTGCCAGCCAAGAGGGGGCGGGGAGCGAGCAGTACTTC. This sequence encodes CASQEGAGSEQYF.